The subject of this entry is one T cell receptor beta chain. What it binds is unknown. This CDR3 spans 13 amino acids. Trimming shortened V by 3 bases and J by 7 bases, and 15 bases separated the two germline ends. From germline, CDR1 is DFQATT and CDR2 SNEGSKA (reference sequence). One entry per CDR3 protein, called by TCRdb with MiXCR from the 5' RACE reads. The sample holds some 1,700,000 distinct CDR3 sequences, about 32% seen once. This specimen belongs to a study of identical twins. General study points: Twins' surplus sharing was weaker for beta out-of-frame sequences. Twin-shared out-of-frame alpha sequences showed excess low generation probability. Models underestimated how often monozygotic twins shared out-of-frame TCR alpha. Whereas memory repertoires showed no such difference, abundant cord blood beta clonotypes carried fewer insertions.

The chain has TRBV20-1 and TRBJ1-2; D is unclear. The TCR was taken from a newborn girl in good health. The source material was cord blood. The CDR3 is CSASFGYTSGYTF. CDR3 in DNA: TGCAGTGCTAGCTTCGGGTATACCAGTGGCTACACCTTC.